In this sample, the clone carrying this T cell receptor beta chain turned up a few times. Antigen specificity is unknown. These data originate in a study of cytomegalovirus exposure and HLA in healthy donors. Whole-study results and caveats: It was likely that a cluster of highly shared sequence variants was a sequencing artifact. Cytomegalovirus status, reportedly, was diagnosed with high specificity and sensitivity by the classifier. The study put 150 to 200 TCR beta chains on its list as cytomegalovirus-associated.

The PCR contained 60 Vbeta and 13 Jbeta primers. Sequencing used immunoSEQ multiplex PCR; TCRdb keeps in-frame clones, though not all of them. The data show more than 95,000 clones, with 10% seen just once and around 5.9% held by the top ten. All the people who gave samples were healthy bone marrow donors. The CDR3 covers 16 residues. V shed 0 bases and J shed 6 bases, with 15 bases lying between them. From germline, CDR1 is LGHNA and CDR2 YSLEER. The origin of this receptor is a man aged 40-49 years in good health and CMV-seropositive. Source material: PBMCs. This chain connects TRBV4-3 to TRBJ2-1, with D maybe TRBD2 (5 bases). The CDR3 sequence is CASSQDYGGLGNEQFF. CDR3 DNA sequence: TGCGCCAGCAGCCAAGATTACGGAGGTTTAGGCAATGAGCAGTTCTTC.